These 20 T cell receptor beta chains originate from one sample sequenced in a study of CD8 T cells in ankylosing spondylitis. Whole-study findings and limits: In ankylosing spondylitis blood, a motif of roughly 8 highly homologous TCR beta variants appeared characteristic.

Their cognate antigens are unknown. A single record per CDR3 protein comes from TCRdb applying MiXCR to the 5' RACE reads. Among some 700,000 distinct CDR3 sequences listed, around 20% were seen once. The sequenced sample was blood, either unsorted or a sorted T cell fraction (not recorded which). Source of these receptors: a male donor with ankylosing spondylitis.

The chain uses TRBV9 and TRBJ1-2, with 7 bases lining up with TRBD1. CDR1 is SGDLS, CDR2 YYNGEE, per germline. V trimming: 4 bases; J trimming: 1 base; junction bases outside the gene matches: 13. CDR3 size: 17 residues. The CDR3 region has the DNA TGTGCCAGCAGCTTCCACAGGGGCCAAGGCCGTAACTATGGCTACACCTTC. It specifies CASSFHRGQGRNYGYTF.

CDR3 region: CASGGGPKNNEQFF. CDR3 nucleotides: TGTGCCAGCGGGGGAGGGCCCAAAAACAATGAGCAGTTCTTC. The gene calls are TRBV28 and TRBJ2-1; the match to TRBD2 covers 7 bases. Germline values: CDR1 MDHEN, CDR2 SYDVKM. The junction had 9 bases not matched to a gene; V was cut back by 8 bases and J by 5 bases. There are 14 residues in the CDR3. The whole variable domain, filled in from reference TRBV28 and TRBJ2-1, reads DVKVTQSSRYLVKRTGEKVFLECVQDMDHENMFWYRQDPGLGLRLIYFSYDVKMKEKGDIPEGYSVSREKKERFSLILESASTNQTSMYLCASGGGPKNNEQFFGPGTRLTVL.

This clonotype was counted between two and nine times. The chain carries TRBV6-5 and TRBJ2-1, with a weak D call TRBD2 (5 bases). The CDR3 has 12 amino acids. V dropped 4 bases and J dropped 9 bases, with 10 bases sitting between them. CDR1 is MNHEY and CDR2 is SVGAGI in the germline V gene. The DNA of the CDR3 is TGTGCCAGCAGTTGGCGGGTGGGTGAGCAGTTCTTC. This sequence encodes CASSWRVGEQFF.

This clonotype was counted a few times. The CDR3 DNA is TGCGCCAGCAGCCAAGGGGTTTTAGAGGGGACTAGCGGGTTCTTC. Encoded protein: CASSQGVLEGTSGFF. The chain has TRBV4-1 and TRBJ2-1, with TRBD2 matching over 11 bases. The CDR3 sequence is 15 residues long. V shed 1 base and J 15 bases; nucleotides not matched to a gene: 11. The germline gives CDR1 MGHRA, CDR2 YSYEKL.

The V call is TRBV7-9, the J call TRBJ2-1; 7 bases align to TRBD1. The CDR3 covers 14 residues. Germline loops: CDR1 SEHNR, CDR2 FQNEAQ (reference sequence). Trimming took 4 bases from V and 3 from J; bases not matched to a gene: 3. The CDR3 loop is CASSSYRGYNEQFF. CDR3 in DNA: TGTGCCAGCAGCTCTTACAGGGGCTACAATGAGCAGTTCTTC.

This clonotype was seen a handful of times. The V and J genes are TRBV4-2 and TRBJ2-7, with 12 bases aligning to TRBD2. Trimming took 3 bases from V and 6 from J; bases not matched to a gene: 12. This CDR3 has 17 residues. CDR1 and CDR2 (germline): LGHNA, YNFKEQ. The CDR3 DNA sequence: TGTGCCAGCAGCCACCCCTCCCCTCTAGCGGGAGGGTCCGAGCAGTACTTC. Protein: CASSHPSPLAGGSEQYF.

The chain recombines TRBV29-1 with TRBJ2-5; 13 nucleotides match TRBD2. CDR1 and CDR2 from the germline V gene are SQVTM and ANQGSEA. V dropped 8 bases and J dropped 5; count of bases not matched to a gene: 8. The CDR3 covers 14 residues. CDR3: CSWGLAGRGETQYF. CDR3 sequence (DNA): TGCAGCTGGGGACTAGCGGGGAGAGGGGAGACCCAGTACTTC. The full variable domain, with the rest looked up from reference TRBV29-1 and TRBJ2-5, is SAVISQKPSRDICQRGTSLTIQCQVDSQVTMMFWYRQQPGQSLTLIATANQGSEATYESGFVIDKFPISRPNLTFSTLTVSNMSPEDSSIYLCSWGLAGRGETQYFGPGTRLLVL.

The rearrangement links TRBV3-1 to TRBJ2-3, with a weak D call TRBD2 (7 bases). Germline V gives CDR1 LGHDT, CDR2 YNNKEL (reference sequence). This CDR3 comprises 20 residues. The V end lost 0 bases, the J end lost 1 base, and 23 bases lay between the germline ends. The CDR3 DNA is TGTGCCAGCAGCCAAGAGGTTGTGATTCAGGGAGGGGGGGGCACAGATACGCAGTATTTT. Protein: CASSQEVVIQGGGGTDTQYF.

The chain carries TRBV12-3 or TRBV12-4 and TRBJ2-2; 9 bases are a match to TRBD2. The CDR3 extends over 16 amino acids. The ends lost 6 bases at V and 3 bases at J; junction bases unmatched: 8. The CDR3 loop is CASSPTSGYDTGELFF. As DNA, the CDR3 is TGTGCCAGCAGCCCGACTAGCGGTTACGACACCGGGGAGCTGTTTTTT.

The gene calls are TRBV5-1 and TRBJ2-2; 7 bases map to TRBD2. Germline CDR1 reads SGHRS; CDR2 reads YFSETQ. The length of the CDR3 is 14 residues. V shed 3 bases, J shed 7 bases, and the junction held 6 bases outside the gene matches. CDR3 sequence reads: CASSSRERSGELFF. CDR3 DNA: TGCGCCAGCAGCTCGCGGGAGAGGAGCGGGGAGCTGTTTTTT.

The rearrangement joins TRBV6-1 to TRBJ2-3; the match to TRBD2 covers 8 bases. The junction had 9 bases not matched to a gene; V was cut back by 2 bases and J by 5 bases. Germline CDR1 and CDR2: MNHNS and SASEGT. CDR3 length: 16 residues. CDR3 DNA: TGTGCCAGCAGTGAACGGCCCGGGGGGGCTGGAGATACGCAGTATTTT. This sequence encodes CASSERPGGAGDTQYF.

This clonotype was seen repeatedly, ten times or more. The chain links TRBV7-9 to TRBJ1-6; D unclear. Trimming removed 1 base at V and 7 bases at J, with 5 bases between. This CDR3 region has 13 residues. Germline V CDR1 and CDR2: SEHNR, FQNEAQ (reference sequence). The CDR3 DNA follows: TGTGCCAGCAGCTTAGAGGAGAATTCACCCCTCCACTTT. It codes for CASSLEENSPLHF.

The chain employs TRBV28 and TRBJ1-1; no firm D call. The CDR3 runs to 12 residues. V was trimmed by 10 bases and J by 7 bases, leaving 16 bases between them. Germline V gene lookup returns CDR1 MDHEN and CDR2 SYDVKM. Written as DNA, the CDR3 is TGTGCCACCGATGAGGCCCCCCTTGAAGCTTTCTTT. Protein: CATDEAPLEAFF.

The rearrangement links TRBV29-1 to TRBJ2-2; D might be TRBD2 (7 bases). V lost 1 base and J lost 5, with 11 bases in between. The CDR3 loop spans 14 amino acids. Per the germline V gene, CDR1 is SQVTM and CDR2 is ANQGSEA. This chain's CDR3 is CSVEGGRGTGELFF. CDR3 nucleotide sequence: TGCAGCGTTGAAGGTGGGAGGGGGACCGGGGAGCTGTTTTTT.

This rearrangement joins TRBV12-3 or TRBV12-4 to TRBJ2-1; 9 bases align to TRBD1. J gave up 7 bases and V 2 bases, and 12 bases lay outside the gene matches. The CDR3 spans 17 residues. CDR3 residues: CASSLLAADRGGNEQFF. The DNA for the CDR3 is TGTGCCAGCAGTTTACTTGCCGCGGACAGGGGTGGGAATGAGCAGTTCTTC.

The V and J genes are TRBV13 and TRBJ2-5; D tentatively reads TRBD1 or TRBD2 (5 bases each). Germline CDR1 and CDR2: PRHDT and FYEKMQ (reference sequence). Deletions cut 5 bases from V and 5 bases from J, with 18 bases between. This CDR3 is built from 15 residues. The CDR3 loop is CASSSLGDLWETQYF. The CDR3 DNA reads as TGTGCCAGCAGCAGCTTAGGGGACCTCTGGGAGACCCAGTACTTC.

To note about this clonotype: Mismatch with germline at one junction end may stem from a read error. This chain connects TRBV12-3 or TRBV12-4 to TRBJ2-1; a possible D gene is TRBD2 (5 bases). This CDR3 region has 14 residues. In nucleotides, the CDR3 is TGTGCCAGCACCCCGGGGATAGTTGGAAATGAGCTGTTCTTC. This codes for CASTPGIVGNELFF.

CDR3 sequence reads: CASSLASLLDSSNQPQHF. The CDR3 region has the DNA TGTGCCAGCAGCTTAGCATCACTCCTTGACAGTAGCAATCAGCCCCAGCATTTT. The chain carries TRBV11-1 and TRBJ1-5; a weak D match, TRBD1 (5 bases). Germline CDR1 is SGHAT and CDR2 is FQDESV (reference sequence). The V gene lost 0 bases and the J gene lost 0 bases, with 15 bases spanning the gap. This CDR3 is 18 amino acids long. Full variable domain (remainder filled in from reference TRBV11-1 and TRBJ1-5): EAEVAQSPRYKITEKSQAVAFWCDPISGHATLYWYRQILGQGPELLVQFQDESVVDDSQLPKDRFSAERLKGVDSTLKIQPAELGDSAMYLCASSLASLLDSSNQPQHFGDGTRLSIL.

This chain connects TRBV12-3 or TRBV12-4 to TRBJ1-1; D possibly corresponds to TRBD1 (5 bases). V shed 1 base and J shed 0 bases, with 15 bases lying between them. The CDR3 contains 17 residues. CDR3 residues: CASSLGLTDNLNTEAFF. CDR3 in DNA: TGTGCCAGCAGTTTAGGATTGACAGATAACCTGAACACTGAAGCTTTCTTT.

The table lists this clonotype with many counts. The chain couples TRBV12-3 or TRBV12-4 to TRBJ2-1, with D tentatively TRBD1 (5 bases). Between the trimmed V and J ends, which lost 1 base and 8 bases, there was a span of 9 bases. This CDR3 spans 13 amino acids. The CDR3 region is CASSLGGWDEQFF. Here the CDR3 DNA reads TGTGCCAGCAGTTTAGGGGGCTGGGATGAGCAGTTCTTC.